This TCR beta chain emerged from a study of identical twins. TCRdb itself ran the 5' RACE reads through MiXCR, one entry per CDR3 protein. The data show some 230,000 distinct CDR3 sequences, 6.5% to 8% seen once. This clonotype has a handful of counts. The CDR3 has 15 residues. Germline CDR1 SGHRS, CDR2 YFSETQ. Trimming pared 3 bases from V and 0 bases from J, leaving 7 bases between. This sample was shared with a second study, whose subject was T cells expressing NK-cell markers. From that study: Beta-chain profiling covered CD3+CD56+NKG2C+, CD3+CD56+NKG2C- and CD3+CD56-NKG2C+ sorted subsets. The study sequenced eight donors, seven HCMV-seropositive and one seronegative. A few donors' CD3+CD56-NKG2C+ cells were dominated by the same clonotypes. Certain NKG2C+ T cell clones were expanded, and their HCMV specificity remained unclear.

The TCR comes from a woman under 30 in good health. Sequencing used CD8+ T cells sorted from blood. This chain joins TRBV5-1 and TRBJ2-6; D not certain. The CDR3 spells CASSSVPSGANVLTF. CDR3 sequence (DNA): TGCGCCAGCAGCTCCGTCCCCTCTGGGGCCAACGTCCTGACTTTC.